The source of this T cell receptor (beta chain) is a study of T cells in Graves' hyperthyroidism and ophthalmopathy. Broader study findings: A 13 V-J model separated ophthalmopathy from stable hyperthyroidism.

Trimming removed 1 base from V and 8 bases from J, with 8 bases in between. The CDR3 contains 12 residues. From germline, CDR1 is MNHEY and CDR2 SVGAGI. Turning to this clonotype: Its antigen is unidentified.

There were TCR beta CDR3 regions amplified from RNA transcripts. With the HTBI primer set, the TCR CDR3 went through a first round of RT-PCR. Each CDR3 protein gets one entry after TCRdb re-called the multiplex PCR reads with MiXCR. The sample yields 310,000 or so distinct CDR3 sequences, over 15% seen once. The gene calls are TRBV6-5 and TRBJ1-2, with D possibly matching TRBD1 (5 bases). This receptor was obtained from a woman in her sixties with Graves' ophthalmopathy. Sequencing was performed on blood. CDR3 loop: CASSYYGTGYTF. CDR3 DNA: TGTGCCAGCAGTTACTATGGGACCGGCTACACCTTC.